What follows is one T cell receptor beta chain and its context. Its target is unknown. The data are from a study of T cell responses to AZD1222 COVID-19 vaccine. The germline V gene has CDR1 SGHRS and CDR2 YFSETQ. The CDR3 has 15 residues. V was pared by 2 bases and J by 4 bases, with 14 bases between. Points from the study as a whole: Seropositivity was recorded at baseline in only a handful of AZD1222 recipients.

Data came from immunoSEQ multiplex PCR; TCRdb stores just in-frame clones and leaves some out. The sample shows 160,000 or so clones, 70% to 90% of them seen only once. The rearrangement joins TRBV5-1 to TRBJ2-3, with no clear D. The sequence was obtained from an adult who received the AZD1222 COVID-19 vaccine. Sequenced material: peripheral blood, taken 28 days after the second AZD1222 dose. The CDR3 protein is CASSFNSVGADTQYF. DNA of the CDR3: TGCGCCAGCAGCTTCAATAGTGTTGGCGCAGATACGCAGTATTTT.